This TCR beta chain was retrieved from a study of metastatic and nonmetastatic thyroid tumors. Study-level points and caveats: The reported finding was significantly higher TCR beta diversity in malignant thyroid tumors relative to benign nodules, in blood and tumor.

Thyroid surgery was preceded by no treatment in any patient. Notes on this clone: Its antigen is currently unknown.

Germline V gives CDR1 DFQATT, CDR2 SNEGSKA (reference sequence). The CDR3 runs to 14 residues. TCRdb ran MiXCR on the PCR reads. The table shows tens of thousands of clones, with about a sixth occurring only once. The chain uses TRBV20-1 and TRBJ1-4, with TRBD1 matching 8 bases. The sequencing input was blood. This receptor was obtained from a female donor with papillary thyroid cancer or a benign thyroid nodule (not recorded which). Some clones in this sample may be carry-over from other donors' samples. CDR3 DNA sequence: TGCATTTCAAAGGGGACAGGACTGATGGAAAAACTGTTTTTT. Protein: CISKGTGLMEKLFF.